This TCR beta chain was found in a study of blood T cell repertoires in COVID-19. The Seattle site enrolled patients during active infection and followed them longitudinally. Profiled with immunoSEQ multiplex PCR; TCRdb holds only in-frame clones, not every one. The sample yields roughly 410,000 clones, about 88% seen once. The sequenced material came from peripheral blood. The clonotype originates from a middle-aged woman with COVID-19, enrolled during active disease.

The chain's CDR3 is CASSAKGPEQYF. DNA for the CDR3: TGCGCCAGCAGCGCCAAGGGGCCCGAGCAGTACTTC. The rearrangement uses TRBV5-1 and TRBJ2-7, with D perhaps matching TRBD1 (5 bases). Germline assignment: CDR1 SGHRS and CDR2 YFSETQ. CDR3 length: 12 amino acids. The germline V and J ends were trimmed by 4 bases and 6 bases, with 11 bases remaining between them.